One sample yielded the 9 T cell receptor beta chains listed below, sequenced in a study of blood T cell repertoires in COVID-19. Assay: immunoSEQ multiplex PCR; the TCRdb copy retains only in-frame clones and omits some. The table shows 250,000 to 350,000 clones, with 88% occurring only once. Sequenced input: peripheral blood. Receptors were obtained from a woman aged 45-65 years with active or convalescent COVID-19.

The chain carries TRBV19 and TRBJ1-5; D is possibly TRBD1 (5 bases). Trimming removed 2 bases from V and 3 bases from J, with 11 bases in between. In germline, CDR1 is LNHDA, CDR2 SQIVND (reference sequence). The CDR3 consists of 15 residues. CDR3 coding DNA: TGTGCCAGTAGTATATGGGGGGGGAACAATCAGCCCCAGCATTTT. It translates to CASSIWGGNNQPQHF.

The CDR3 DNA reads TGTGCCAGCAGTTTATACACTGGCTACACCTTC. Its translation: CASSLYTGYTF. This rearrangement joins TRBV12-3 or TRBV12-4 to TRBJ1-2; D is uncertain. There are 11 residues in the CDR3. Trimming shortened V by 2 bases and J by 7 bases, and 5 bases separated the two germline ends.

This chain uses TRBV6-6 with TRBJ2-7, with TRBD1 matching 8 bases. Germline V gene data show CDR1 as MNHNY and CDR2 as SVGAGI (reference sequence). The V gene end was trimmed by 6 bases and the J gene end by 3 bases; junction bases not matched to a gene: 4. The length of the CDR3 is 13 residues. The CDR3 loop is CASRDRANYEQYF. The CDR3 DNA reads TGTGCCAGCAGGGACAGGGCCAACTACGAGCAGTACTTC.

This clone was recorded only once. This chain links TRBV6-6 with TRBJ1-1, with 7 bases that match TRBD1. The CDR3 contains 14 residues. The germline CDR1 and CDR2 sequences are MNHNY and SVGAGI (reference sequence). V dropped 3 bases and J dropped 6; count of bases not matched to a gene: 7. CDR3 coding DNA: TGTGCCAGCAGTTATCGGACAGGCGGGGCTGAAGCTTTCTTT. Translated, it gives CASSYRTGGAEAFF.

This clone was observed a handful of times. The V call is TRBV18, the J call TRBJ2-1, with a weak D call TRBD2 (7 bases). CDR1 KGHSH and CDR2 LQKENI come from the germline V gene. V was pared by 7 bases and J by 4 bases, with 17 bases between. The CDR3 has 15 amino acids. CDR3 protein: CASLSGERGYNEQFF. In DNA, the CDR3 is TGTGCCAGCTTAAGCGGGGAAAGGGGGTACAATGAGCAGTTCTTC.

V is TRBV2 and J is TRBJ1-1; D may be TRBD1 (5 bases). V dropped 5 bases and J dropped 2 bases, with 6 bases sitting between them. The germline gives CDR1 SNHLY, CDR2 FYNNEI. The CDR3 is made up of 12 amino acids. CDR3 loop: CASSQGNTEAFF. DNA of the CDR3: TGTGCCAGCAGTCAGGGAAACACTGAAGCTTTCTTT.

A few counts support this clone. The chain joins TRBV28 to TRBJ1-4; 7 nucleotides agree with TRBD1. CDR1 is MDHEN and CDR2 is SYDVKM in the germline V gene. The CDR3 totals 16 residues. V lost 7 bases and J lost 5; bases outside the gene matches: 13. CDR3 sequence reads: CASTTFDRVKNEKLFF. The DNA for the CDR3 is TGTGCCAGCACCACTTTCGACAGGGTGAAGAATGAAAAACTGTTTTTT.

V usage is TRBV28 and J usage is TRBJ2-7; TRBD2 is a possible D gene (6 bases). The CDR3 totals 14 residues. Germline V CDR1 and CDR2: MDHEN, SYDVKM. V dropped 2 bases and J dropped 2 bases, with 10 bases sitting between them. CDR3 sequence (DNA): TGTGCCAGCAGTTTAGGCGGGACCCCCTACGAGCAGTACTTC. Amino acids: CASSLGGTPYEQYF. The full variable domain, its missing parts supplied by reference TRBV28 and TRBJ2-7, is DVKVTQSSRYLVKRTGEKVFLECVQDMDHENMFWYRQDPGLGLRLIYFSYDVKMKEKGDIPEGYSVSREKKERFSLILESASTNQTSMYLCASSLGGTPYEQYFGPGTRLTVT.

The chain recombines TRBV4-3 with TRBJ1-1; D gene ambiguous. V was trimmed by 2 bases and J by 0 bases, leaving 7 bases between them. Germline V gene data show CDR1 as LGHNA and CDR2 as YSLEER. The CDR3 totals 14 residues. CDR3: CASSQLYLNTEAFF. The CDR3 nucleotides are TGCGCCAGCAGCCAATTGTACTTGAACACTGAAGCTTTCTTT.